These 27 T cell receptor beta chains originate from one sample sequenced in a study of shared clonotypes between healthy human individuals (TCRdb year 2020). Receptor amplification or capture employed the immunoSEQ multiplex PCR assay. TCRdb provides this immuneACCESS table in a form limited to in-frame rearrangements. Some clones are lacking; in checked studies, under half of them reflect an unresolved V gene, and why the rest are absent is not known. For this sample there are around 1.6 million clones; about 98% appear just once. In total, the top ten clones hold roughly 0.42% of the sample. Input material: naive CD4+ T cells sorted from blood. The cell subset or site tag for this specimen amounts to: CD45RA+ positively selected. These receptor sequences come from a man aged 25-45 years in good health.

This clone was counted once. The chain has TRBV9 and TRBJ2-7; D remains ambiguous. The CDR3 is 16 residues long. Trimming removed 0 bases from V and 2 bases from J, with 15 bases in between. Per the germline V gene, CDR1 is SGDLS and CDR2 is YYNGEE. The CDR3 is CASSVALSGQAYEQYF. CDR3 in DNA: TGTGCCAGCAGCGTAGCCCTCTCGGGTCAGGCCTACGAGCAGTACTTC.

The rearrangement links TRBV19 to TRBJ1-1, with D unresolved. CDR1 is LNHDA, CDR2 SQIVND, per germline (reference sequence). CDR3 size: 13 residues. With 5 bases removed from V and 0 bases from J, the gap between germline ends came to 7 bases. CDR3: CASSLQMNTEAFF. CDR3 DNA: TGTGCCAGTAGTTTACAGATGAACACTGAAGCTTTCTTT.

V gene TRBV18 combines with J gene TRBJ2-1; the D gene is possibly TRBD2 (5 bases). The germline gives CDR1 KGHSH, CDR2 LQKENI. This CDR3 has 14 residues. Between the trimmed V and J ends, which lost 3 bases and 7 bases, there was a span of 13 bases. CDR3 DNA: TGTGCCAGCTCACCGGACTGGAACGGGAATGAGCAGTTCTTC. Translated, it gives CASSPDWNGNEQFF.

The CDR3 loop is CASYHRGPTYEQYF. CDR3 sequence (DNA): TGTGCCAGTTACCACAGGGGGCCCACCTACGAGCAGTACTTC. The V call is TRBV19, the J call TRBJ2-7; 9 nucleotides line up with TRBD1. The V segment lost 8 bases and the J segment 2 bases; nucleotides outside the gene matches: 7. There are 14 residues in the CDR3. The germline V gene has CDR1 LNHDA and CDR2 SQIVND (reference sequence).

The rearrangement joins TRBV5-1 to TRBJ1-1; TRBD1 matches at 7 bases. The V segment lost 0 bases and the J segment 6 bases; nucleotides outside the gene matches: 8. In germline, CDR1 is SGHRS, CDR2 YFSETQ. This CDR3 region has 15 residues. CDR3: CASSLAAQGLAEAFF. The CDR3 nucleotides read TGCGCCAGCAGCTTGGCCGCACAGGGGTTAGCTGAAGCTTTCTTT.

Concerning this clone itself: The sample carries other DNA sequences with the same CDR3. V and J are TRBV5-4 and TRBJ2-7; D call uncertain. CDR1 is SGHNT and CDR2 is YYREEE in the germline V gene (reference sequence). The CDR3 extends over 12 amino acids. V was shortened by 0 bases and J by 5 bases, with 6 bases between the two germline ends. The CDR3 nucleotides read TGTGCCAGCAGCTTGGATAGGAACGAGCAGTACTTC. It yields the protein CASSLDRNEQYF. Based on the CDR3 plus reference TRBV5-4 and TRBJ2-7, the full variable domain is ETGVTQSPTHLIKTRGQQVTLRCSSQSGHNTVSWYQQALGQGPQFIFQYYREEENGRGNFPPRFSGLQFPNYSSELNVNALELDDSALYLCASSLDRNEQYFGPGTRLTVT.

The rearrangement uses TRBV28 and TRBJ1-1, with D unresolved. Trimming removed 8 bases at V and 5 bases at J, with 21 bases between. From germline, CDR1 is MDHEN and CDR2 SYDVKM. This CDR3 has 15 amino acids. CDR3 sequence: CASQPPFGPLTEAFF. DNA of the CDR3: TGTGCCAGCCAACCCCCCTTCGGGCCTTTGACTGAAGCTTTCTTT.

V gene TRBV29-1 combines with J gene TRBJ1-2, with a weak D call TRBD1 (5 bases). Germline CDR1 SQVTM, CDR2 ANQGSEA. The V and J ends lost 5 bases and 9 bases respectively, with 22 bases between them. This CDR3 is built from 14 residues. For the CDR3, the DNA is TGCAGCGTTCAAGCCGAAGGGGTTCGTGCGCGCTACACCTTC. This gives the protein CSVQAEGVRARYTF.

The V and J genes are TRBV5-4 and TRBJ1-2, with 7 bases identical to TRBD1. This CDR3 contains 15 residues. The J segment lost 4 bases and the V segment lost 4 bases, leaving 10 bases of the junction unmatched. The germline gives CDR1 SGHNT, CDR2 YYREEE (reference sequence). CDR3 DNA sequence: TGTGCCAGCAGCCCGCAGGGGGGGTTCAGCTATGGCTACACCTTC. Its protein is CASSPQGGFSYGYTF.

CDR3 coding DNA: TGTGCCAGCAGTCGACGGGGACAGGGAAATGGGGGCTACACCTTC. This gives the protein CASSRRGQGNGGYTF. The chain employs TRBV27 and TRBJ1-2, with 9 bases matching TRBD1. V trimming: 5 bases; J trimming: 8 bases; junction bases outside the gene matches: 12. The CDR3 runs 15 residues. In germline, CDR1 is MNHEY, CDR2 SMNVEV (reference sequence).

DNA for the CDR3: TGTGCCAGCAGCGACAGGGTGAGCACTGAAGCTTTCTTT. Translation gives CASSDRVSTEAFF. The rearrangement links TRBV7-9 to TRBJ1-1, with TRBD1 identical over 7 bases. V trimming: 5 bases; J trimming: 4 bases; junction bases outside the gene matches: 4. The CDR3 consists of 13 residues. In germline, CDR1 is SEHNR, CDR2 FQNEAQ (reference sequence).

This chain joins TRBV5-1 and TRBJ2-1, with 8 nucleotides matching TRBD2. With 4 bases clipped from V and 4 bases from J, the junction kept 13 bases outside the gene matches. Germline V gives CDR1 SGHRS, CDR2 YFSETQ. The CDR3 is 17 residues long. CDR3 protein: CASSIGLAGSEYNEQFF. DNA of the CDR3: TGCGCCAGCAGCATTGGCTTAGCGGGAAGCGAATACAATGAGCAGTTCTTC.

V gene TRBV27 combines with J gene TRBJ2-3, with 10 bases fitting TRBD2. The trim removed 3 bases at V and 4 bases at J, leaving 10 bases unmatched. The germline V gene has CDR1 MNHEY and CDR2 SMNVEV (reference sequence). The CDR3 spans 17 residues. Here the CDR3 DNA reads TGTGCCAGCAGTTTTTATAGAGCTAGCGGGAGCGCAGATACGCAGTATTTT. Amino acid sequence: CASSFYRASGSADTQYF.

The gene calls are TRBV9 and TRBJ2-7; weak D call: TRBD2 (5 bases). This CDR3 is built from 13 residues. Germline assignment: CDR1 SGDLS and CDR2 YYNGEE. The ends were cut back, 0 bases at V and 6 bases at J, with 10 bases in the middle. For the CDR3, the DNA is TGTGCCAGCAGCGTAGCGGGGTCCGGCGAGCAGTACTTC. Protein sequence: CASSVAGSGEQYF.

The count of this clone is one. The chain has TRBV4-1 and TRBJ1-1, with TRBD1 matching over 7 bases. This CDR3 contains 15 residues. J was trimmed by 3 bases and V by 1 base; bases with no gene match: 5. In germline, CDR1 is MGHRA, CDR2 YSYEKL. This CDR3 reads CASSQGTGLDTEAFF. The CDR3, as DNA: TGCGCCAGCAGCCAAGGGACAGGTTTGGACACTGAAGCTTTCTTT.

The chain recombines TRBV7-8 with TRBJ1-2; weak D call: TRBD1 (5 bases). CDR3 size: 15 residues. Germline CDR1 reads SGHVS; CDR2 reads FQNEAQ. V was trimmed by 1 base and J by 8 bases, leaving 17 bases between them. DNA of the CDR3: TGTGCCAGCAGCTTAGGCGGGGCTGATAATATGGGCTACACCTTC. Amino acids: CASSLGGADNMGYTF.

This clone was counted a single time. The chain carries TRBV27 and TRBJ2-3; a weak D match, TRBD2 (6 bases). Germline values: CDR1 MNHEY, CDR2 SMNVEV (reference sequence). The germline V and J ends were trimmed by 6 bases and 1 base, with 20 bases remaining between them. This CDR3 has 17 residues. The CDR3 nucleotides are TGTGCCAGCAGCTCACGTGGCGGGACGTGGGGCACAGATACGCAGTATTTT. Its translation: CASSSRGGTWGTDTQYF.

The chain has TRBV7-6 and TRBJ2-7, with D hard to call. The CDR3 contains 14 residues. Trimming left V 1 base short and J 0 bases short, with 7 bases between. The germline gives CDR1 SGHVS, CDR2 FNYEAQ. CDR3 DNA: TGTGCCAGCAGCTTAGAGAGGAGCTCCTACGAGCAGTACTTC. It is translated as CASSLERSSYEQYF.

The gene calls are TRBV7-2 and TRBJ2-7; unclear D gene. CDR1 is SGHTA, CDR2 FQGNSA, per germline. Trimming took 4 bases from V and 0 from J, leaving 7 bases between them. This CDR3 has 13 residues. CDR3 region: CASSYLGSYEQYF. CDR3 sequence (DNA): TGTGCCAGCAGCTACCTGGGCTCCTACGAGCAGTACTTC.

The chain uses TRBV6-4 and TRBJ2-7; 8 bases are a match to TRBD1. The CDR3 is made up of 17 amino acids. The trim removed 0 bases at V and 1 base at J, leaving 8 bases unmatched. Germline V gene lookup returns CDR1 MRHNA and CDR2 SNTAGT. CDR3 DNA sequence: TGTGCCAGCAGTGACTCGGAATCGGGACAGGCTTCCTACGAGCAGTACTTC. Protein product: CASSDSESGQASYEQYF.

This chain joins TRBV2 and TRBJ2-3, with 8 bases identical to TRBD1. The ends lost 7 bases at V and 0 bases at J; junction bases unmatched: 3. Germline V gives CDR1 SNHLY, CDR2 FYNNEI. The CDR3 extends over 14 amino acids. The CDR3: CASTDRGSTDTQYF. CDR3 sequence (DNA): TGTGCCAGCACTGACAGGGGAAGCACAGATACGCAGTATTTT. The full variable domain, in which reference TRBV2 and TRBJ2-3 provide the parts outside the CDR3, is EPEVTQTPSHQVTQMGQEVILRCVPISNHLYFYWYRQILGQKVEFLVSFYNNEISEKSEIFDDQFSVERPDGSNFTLKIRSTKLEDSAMYFCASTDRGSTDTQYFGPGTRLTVL.

The chain links TRBV6-6 to TRBJ1-5; D is unclear. V dropped 2 bases and J dropped 8 bases, with 16 bases sitting between them. Germline-derived CDR1 and CDR2 are MNHNY and SVGAGI (reference sequence). The CDR3 is made up of 15 amino acids. CDR3 region: CASSYGEDLGKPQHF. CDR3 in DNA: TGTGCCAGCAGTTACGGGGAAGACCTTGGAAAGCCCCAGCATTTT.

The CDR3 loop is CASSPDSGRTEAFF. CDR3 in DNA: TGTGCCAGCTCCCCCGATTCAGGGCGCACTGAAGCTTTCTTT. The chain is built from TRBV18 and TRBJ1-1; perhaps TRBD1 as D (5 bases). The CDR3 covers 14 residues. In germline, CDR1 is KGHSH, CDR2 LQKENI. Deletions cut 6 bases from V and 4 bases from J, with 15 bases between.

V is TRBV4-1 and J is TRBJ2-3, with D unclear. The CDR3 runs 17 residues. V lost 0 bases, J lost 0 bases, and 13 bases lay in between. CDR1 and CDR2 from the germline V gene are MGHRA and YSYEKL. Here the CDR3 reads CASSQDGRGVSTDTQYF. The CDR3 coding sequence is TGCGCCAGCAGCCAAGACGGGCGAGGTGTAAGCACAGATACGCAGTATTTT.

In the case of this clone: A read error may produce the germline difference seen at one junction end. The V and J genes are TRBV18 and TRBJ2-1; a weak D match, TRBD2 (6 bases). Germline lookup yields CDR1 KGHSH and CDR2 LQKENI. CDR3 length: 14 amino acids. The CDR3, as DNA: TGTGCCAGCTCACCTACTAGCTCCAACAATGAGCAGTTCTTC. Translating gives CASSPTSSNNEQFF.

CDR3 in DNA: TGTGCCAGCAGCAAAAGTCCGGGACAGGATTTCTACGAGCAGTACTTC. Translating gives CASSKSPGQDFYEQYF. This rearrangement joins TRBV21-1 to TRBJ2-7; TRBD1 is taken as the D call from the table, unchecked against the DNA. TRBV21-1 is described as a pseudogene. CDR3 length: 16 residues.

The chain links TRBV4-3 to TRBJ2-7, with D tentatively TRBD1 (6 bases). With 1 base removed from V and 7 bases from J, the gap between germline ends came to 20 bases. This CDR3 is built from 16 residues. Germline loops: CDR1 LGHNA, CDR2 YSLEER. CDR3 DNA: TGCGCCAGCAGCCAAGCTGCCGGGACAACTTCCCGAGAGCAGTACTTC. It is translated as CASSQAAGTTSREQYF.